This is a list of T cell receptor beta chains from one sample in a study of blood T cell repertoires in COVID-19. The method was immunoSEQ multiplex PCR; TCRdb's version includes in-frame clones alone and lacks a portion of them. The sample contains approximately 150,000 clones, roughly 89% of which appear only once. Source material: peripheral blood. Every receptor here comes from a human donor in a cohort sampled during active COVID-19. Both conserved end residues are part of each CDR3. The D gene is left open where the match is weak. For some rows the clone size is stated as once, few or many, or as a class when expanded; others skip it.

V gene	J gene	clone size	D gene	CDR3 protein	CDR3 DNA
TRBV5-1	TRBJ2-1	NA	TRBD1	CASSWGQGNEQFF	TGCGCCAGCAGCTGGGGACAGGGGAATGAGCAGTTCTTC
TRBV13	TRBJ1-1	NA	NA	CASSFSAMSMNTEAFF	TGTGCCAGCAGCTTTTCCGCAATGAGCATGAACACTGAAGCTTTCTTT
TRBV19	TRBJ1-5	NA	TRBD1	CASSLQGAYQPQHF	TGTGCCAGTAGTTTGCAGGGGGCTTATCAGCCCCAGCATTTT
TRBV4-2	TRBJ2-7	NA	NA	CASSQEGGRSYEQYF	TGTGCCAGCAGCCAAGAGGGGGGGCGCTCGTACGAGCAGTACTTC
TRBV27	TRBJ1-2	once	TRBD1	CASSPQQGSVVGYTF	TGTGCCAGCAGTCCTCAACAGGGGTCCGTTGTGGGCTACACCTTC
TRBV9	TRBJ1-6	once	TRBD1	CASSVSGTVNSPLHF	TGTGCCAGCAGCGTCTCCGGGACAGTTAATTCACCCCTCCACTTT
TRBV11-1	TRBJ2-6	NA	NA	CASSQKGAGANVLTF	TGTGCCAGCAGCCAAAAAGGGGCTGGGGCCAACGTCCTGACTTTC
TRBV30	TRBJ1-1	few	TRBD1	CAWSTQGDTEAFF	TGTGCCTGGAGTACTCAGGGGGACACTGAAGCTTTCTTT
TRBV3-1/TRBV3-2	TRBJ1-1	NA	TRBD1	CASSTTGSTEAFF	TGTGCCAGCAGCACGACAGGGAGCACTGAAGCTTTCTTT
TRBV5-1	TRBJ2-1	NA	NA	CASNGGTVGYNEQFF	TGCGCCAGCAATGGAGGGACAGTCGGCTACAATGAGCAGTTCTTC
TRBV13	TRBJ2-1	NA	NA	CASSSRREYTYNEQFF	TGTGCCAGCAGCTCCCGAAGAGAGTATACCTACAATGAGCAGTTCTTC
TRBV19	TRBJ1-5	NA	TRBD1	CASSIGDRGNQPQHF	TGTGCCAGTAGTATAGGGGACAGGGGGAATCAGCCCCAGCATTTT
TRBV11-2	TRBJ2-6	NA	NA	CASSPRPTGLSGANVLTF	TGTGCCAGCAGCCCCCGCCCCACAGGGCTCTCTGGGGCCAACGTCCTGACTTTC
TRBV14	TRBJ1-3	NA	NA	CASSQNLLSSGNTIYF	TGTGCCAGCAGCCAGAACTTGTTGAGCTCTGGAAACACCATATATTTT
TRBV28	TRBJ1-2	NA	TRBD1	CASRRQGFNYGYTF	TGTGCCAGCAGACGACAGGGCTTCAACTATGGCTACACCTTC
TRBV2	TRBJ2-7	many	NA	CASSAPPGYHEQYF	TGTGCCAGCAGTGCCCCCCCAGGGTACCACGAGCAGTACTTC
TRBV5-1	TRBJ1-1	few	NA	CASSTEASGTEAFF	TGCGCCAGCAGTACTGAGGCGTCGGGCACTGAAGCTTTCTTT
TRBV7-7	TRBJ1-4	NA	NA	CASSMGRREGEKLFF	TGTGCCAGCAGCATGGGGCGCAGGGAAGGGGAAAAACTGTTTTTT
TRBV25-1	TRBJ1-2	NA	NA	CASSYRGADMNGYTF	TGTGCCAGCAGTTATCGGGGGGCCGATATGAATGGCTACACCTTC
TRBV29-1	TRBJ1-4	NA	NA	CSGRLAGGEKLFF	TGCAGCGGCAGGCTAGCCGGAGGTGAAAAACTGTTTTTT
TRBV5-6	TRBJ1-2	NA	NA	CASTQETGPINYGYTF	TGTGCCAGCACCCAAGAGACAGGCCCTATTAACTATGGCTACACCTTC
TRBV6-5	TRBJ2-7	NA	NA	CASSLGGAQYF	TGTGCCAGCAGCCTAGGGGGGGCTCAGTACTTC
TRBV10-1	TRBJ1-2	NA	TRBD1	CASSPGQGASGYTF	TGCGCCAGCAGCCCGGGACAGGGGGCCTCTGGCTACACCTTC
TRBV30	TRBJ2-3	NA	TRBD2	CAWSLGLAGPEDTQYF	TGTGCCTGGAGTTTGGGACTAGCGGGTCCCGAAGATACGCAGTATTTT
TRBV6-5	TRBJ2-2	NA	NA	CASTVTPYSGELFF	TGTGCCAGCACCGTCACTCCATATTCCGGGGAGCTGTTTTTT
TRBV12-3/TRBV12-4	TRBJ1-1	NA	TRBD1	CASRGDLTGAFF	TGTGCCAGCCGAGGTGACCTGACAGGGGCTTTCTTT
TRBV2	TRBJ2-1	NA	NA	CASSEVAVSSYNEQFF	TGTGCCAGCAGTGAAGTCGCGGTTAGCTCCTACAATGAGCAGTTCTTC
TRBV25-1	TRBJ1-1	NA	NA	CASSEGLGNTEAFF	TGTGCCAGCAGTGAGGGGCTGGGGAACACTGAAGCTTTCTTT
TRBV6-2/TRBV6-3	TRBJ1-2	NA	TRBD1	CASSFPGQGGESNYGYTF	TGTGCCAGCAGTTTTCCCGGACAGGGGGGGGAGTCTAACTATGGCTACACCTTC
TRBV14	TRBJ2-1	NA	TRBD1	CARRGAGQGARGEQFF	TGTGCCCGCCGCGGGGCGGGACAGGGGGCGCGGGGTGAGCAGTTCTTC
TRBV7-2	TRBJ2-1	few	TRBD1	CASSPQQGNEQFF	TGTGCCAGCAGCCCTCAACAGGGGAATGAGCAGTTCTTC
TRBV11-1	TRBJ2-1	NA	NA	CASSLIAGTEQFF	TGTGCCAGCAGCTTAATCGCCGGTACTGAGCAGTTCTTC
TRBV10-3	TRBJ1-2	NA	TRBD1	CAISESQGADGYTF	TGTGCCATCAGTGAGTCGCAGGGGGCGGATGGCTACACCTTC
TRBV5-6	TRBJ2-7	NA	TRBD1	CASSSTGTGRYEQYF	TGTGCCAGCAGCTCCACCGGGACAGGGAGATACGAGCAGTACTTC
TRBV19	TRBJ1-2	NA	TRBD1	CASSSRDRQLGGYTF	TGTGCCAGTAGTAGCCGGGACAGACAGTTAGGGGGCTACACCTTC
TRBV19	TRBJ1-6	NA	NA	CATNDRGSPLHF	TGTGCCACAAACGACCGGGGGTCACCCCTCCACTTT
TRBV5-1	TRBJ2-5	NA	TRBD1	CASSLLGPDRAQETQYF	TGCGCCAGCAGCTTGTTGGGCCCGGACAGGGCCCAAGAGACCCAGTACTTC
TRBV6-4	TRBJ2-1	NA	NA	CASSPNPRQVLQGEQFF	TGTGCCAGCAGCCCTAACCCGAGACAGGTCCTACAGGGTGAGCAGTTCTTC
TRBV7-9	TRBJ1-3	once	NA	CASTRTEVGNTIYF	TGTGCCAGCACCCGGACAGAGGTTGGAAACACCATATATTTT
TRBV5-1	TRBJ1-5	NA	NA	CASRRTVYSNQPQHF	TGCGCCAGCAGACGGACAGTGTATAGCAATCAGCCCCAGCATTTT
TRBV5-1	TRBJ2-5	NA	NA	CASSLGGGKKETQYF	TGCGCCAGCAGCTTGGGCGGAGGGAAAAAAGAGACCCAGTACTTC